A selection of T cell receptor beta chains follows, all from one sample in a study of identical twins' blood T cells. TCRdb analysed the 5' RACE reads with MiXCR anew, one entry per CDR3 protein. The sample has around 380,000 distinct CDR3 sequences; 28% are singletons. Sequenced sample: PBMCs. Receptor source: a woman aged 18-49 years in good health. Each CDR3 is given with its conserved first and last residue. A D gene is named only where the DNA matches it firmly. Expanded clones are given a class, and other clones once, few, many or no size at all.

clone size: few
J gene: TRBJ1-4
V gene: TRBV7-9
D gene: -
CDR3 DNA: TGTGCCAGCAGCCCGGGGATGGGTGAAAAACTGTTTTTT
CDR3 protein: CASSPGMGEKLFF

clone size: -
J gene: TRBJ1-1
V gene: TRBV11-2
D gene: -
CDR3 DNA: TGTGCCAGCAGCCCGCAAAGGAGTGGGGTTGAAGCTTTCTTT
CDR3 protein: CASSPQRSGVEAFF

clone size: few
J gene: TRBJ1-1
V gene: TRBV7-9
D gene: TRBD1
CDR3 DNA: TGTGCCAGCCGGACAGGGGCTAGCACTGAAGCTTTCTTT
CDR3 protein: CASRTGASTEAFF

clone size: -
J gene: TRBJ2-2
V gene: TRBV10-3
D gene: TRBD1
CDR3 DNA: TGTGCCATCAGTGAAGAGGGACAGAAATACGCCGGGGAGCTGTTTTTT
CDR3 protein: CAISEEGQKYAGELFF

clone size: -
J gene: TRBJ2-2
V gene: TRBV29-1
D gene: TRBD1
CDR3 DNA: TGCAGCGCCCGGGACAGCACCGGGGAGCTGTTTTTT
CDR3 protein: CSARDSTGELFF

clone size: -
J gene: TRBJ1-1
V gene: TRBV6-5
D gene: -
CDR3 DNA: TGTGCCAGCAGTTACGGGTCGGGGGCGAACACTGAAGCTTTCTTT
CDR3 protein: CASSYGSGANTEAFF

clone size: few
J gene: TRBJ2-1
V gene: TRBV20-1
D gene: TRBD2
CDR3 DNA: TGCAGTGCTAGCCCACTAGCGGGTCTGGGAAATGAGCAGTTCTTC
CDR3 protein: CSASPLAGLGNEQFF

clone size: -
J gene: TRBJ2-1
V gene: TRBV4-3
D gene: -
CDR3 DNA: TGCGCCAGCAGCCAAGCACCGGGAACCTACAATGAGCAGTTCTTC
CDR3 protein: CASSQAPGTYNEQFF

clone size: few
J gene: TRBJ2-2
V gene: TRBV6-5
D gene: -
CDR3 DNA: TGTGCCAGCAGCGGGTGGAACACCGGGGAGCTGTTTTTT
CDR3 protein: CASSGWNTGELFF

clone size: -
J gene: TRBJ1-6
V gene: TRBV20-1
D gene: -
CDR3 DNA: TGCAGTGCTAGAGACCCCGCTGCAGGGACTAATTCAGCCCTCCACTTT
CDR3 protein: CSARDPAAGTNSALHF

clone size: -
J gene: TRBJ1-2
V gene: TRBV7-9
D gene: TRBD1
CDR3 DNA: TGTGCCAGCAGCTTAAGTGACAGGGCGCGCTCTAACCATGGCTACACCTTC
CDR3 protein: CASSLSDRARSNHGYTF

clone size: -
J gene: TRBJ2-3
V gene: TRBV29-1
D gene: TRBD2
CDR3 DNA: TGCAGCGTTGAAGGTAGCGGGAGTGCAGATACGCAGTATTTT
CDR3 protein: CSVEGSGSADTQYF

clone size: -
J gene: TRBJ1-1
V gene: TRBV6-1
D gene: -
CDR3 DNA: TGTGCCAGCAGGTGGGAGACTGAAGCTTTCTTT
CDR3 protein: CASRWETEAFF

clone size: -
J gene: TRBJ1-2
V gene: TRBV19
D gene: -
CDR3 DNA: TGTGCCAGTTCAACGGGAGACTACTATGGCTACACCTTC
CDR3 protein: CASSTGDYYGYTF

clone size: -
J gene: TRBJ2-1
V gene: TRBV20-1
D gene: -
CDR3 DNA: TGCAGTGCTCGAATCCCCGAGCGGCAGTCATGGGTGTTCTTC
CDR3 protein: CSARIPERQSWVFF

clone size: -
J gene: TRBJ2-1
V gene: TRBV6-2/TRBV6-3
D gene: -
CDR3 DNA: TGTGCCAGCAGTTGGACAATGGATACTAATGAGCAGTTCTTC
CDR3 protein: CASSWTMDTNEQFF

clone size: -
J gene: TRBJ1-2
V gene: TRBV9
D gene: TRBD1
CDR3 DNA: TGTGCCAGCAGCGTAGCATCAGCCGGGGACAGCGATGGCTACACCTTC
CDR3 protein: CASSVASAGDSDGYTF

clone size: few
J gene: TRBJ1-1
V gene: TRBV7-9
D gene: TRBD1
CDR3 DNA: TGTGCCAGCAGCTATAGACAGGGGATGAATTATGGCACTGAAGCTTTCTTT
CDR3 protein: CASSYRQGMNYGTEAFF

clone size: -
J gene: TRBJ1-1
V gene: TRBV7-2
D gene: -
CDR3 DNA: TGTGCCAGCAGCTTAGCAGAGACAGGTGGTCACACTGAAGCTTTCTTT
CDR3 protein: CASSLAETGGHTEAFF

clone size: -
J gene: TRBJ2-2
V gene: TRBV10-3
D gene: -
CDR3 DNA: TGTGCCATCAGTCCCGGCAGGGTCGAGACCGGGGAGCTGTTTTTT
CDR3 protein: CAISPGRVETGELFF

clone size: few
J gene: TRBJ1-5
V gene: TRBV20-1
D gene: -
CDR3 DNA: TGCAGTGCTAGAGATCTCTCTTGGGAGGTTGGTCAGCCCCAGCATTTT
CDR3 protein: CSARDLSWEVGQPQHF

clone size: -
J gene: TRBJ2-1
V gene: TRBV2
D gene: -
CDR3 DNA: TGTGCCAGCAGCCTGACCCGGGGAGCCTACAATGAGCAGTTCTTC
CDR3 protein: CASSLTRGAYNEQFF

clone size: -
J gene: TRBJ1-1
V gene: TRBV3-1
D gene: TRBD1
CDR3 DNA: TGTGCCAGCGGTCACAGGGGGCTTGACACTGAAGCTTTCTTT
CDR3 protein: CASGHRGLDTEAFF

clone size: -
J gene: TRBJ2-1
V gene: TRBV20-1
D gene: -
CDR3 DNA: TGCAGTTCTAGAGGGGGGCACAATGAGCAGTTCTTC
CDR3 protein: CSSRGGHNEQFF

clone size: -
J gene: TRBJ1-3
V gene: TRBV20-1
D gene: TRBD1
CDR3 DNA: TGCAGTGCTAGGTCCTACCGGGGGACAGAATTCAGCTCTGGAAACACCATATATTTT
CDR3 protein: CSARSYRGTEFSSGNTIYF

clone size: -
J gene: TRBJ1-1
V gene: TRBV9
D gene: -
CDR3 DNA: TGTGCCAGCAGCGTGGGCAGGGACAACACTGAAGCTTTCTTT
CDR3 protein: CASSVGRDNTEAFF

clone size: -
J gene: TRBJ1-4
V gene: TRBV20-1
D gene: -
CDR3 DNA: TGCAGTGCTAGGGGCAGGGCGACCACTAATGAAAAACTGTTTTTT
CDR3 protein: CSARGRATTNEKLFF

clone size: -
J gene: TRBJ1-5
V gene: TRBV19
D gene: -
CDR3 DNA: TGTGCCAGTACTTCCCGGGGTGGGGCCTCAGGGCCCCAGCATTTT
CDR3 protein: CASTSRGGASGPQHF

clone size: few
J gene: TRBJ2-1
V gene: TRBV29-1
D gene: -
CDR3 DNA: TGCAGCGTCGGGGTACTAGTGTTCTCCTACAATGAGCAGTTCTTC
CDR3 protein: CSVGVLVFSYNEQFF

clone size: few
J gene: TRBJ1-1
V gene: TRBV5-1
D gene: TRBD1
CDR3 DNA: TGCGCCAGCAGCTTGGGGACAGGGTACGAGAACACTGAAGCTTTCTTT
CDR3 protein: CASSLGTGYENTEAFF

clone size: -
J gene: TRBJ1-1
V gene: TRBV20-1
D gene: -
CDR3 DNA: TGCAGTGCTAGAGTTAAGGGGAACACTGAAGCTTTCTTT
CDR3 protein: CSARVKGNTEAFF

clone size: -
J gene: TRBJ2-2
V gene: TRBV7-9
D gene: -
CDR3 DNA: TGTGCCAGCAGCTTATACGACACCGGGGAGCTGTTTTTT
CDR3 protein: CASSLYDTGELFF

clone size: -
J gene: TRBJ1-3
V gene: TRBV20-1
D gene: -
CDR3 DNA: TGCAGTGCTAGAGTTCAGGGCTTGGGAAACACCATATATTTT
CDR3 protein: CSARVQGLGNTIYF

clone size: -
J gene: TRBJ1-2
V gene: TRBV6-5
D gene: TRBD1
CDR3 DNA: TGTGCCAGCAGTTCCCCGACAGGGACAGACTATGGCTACACCTTC
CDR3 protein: CASSSPTGTDYGYTF

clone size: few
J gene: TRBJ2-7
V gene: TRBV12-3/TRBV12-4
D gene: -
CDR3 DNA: TGTGCCAGCAGTTTGACTTTCTACGAGCAGTACTTC
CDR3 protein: CASSLTFYEQYF

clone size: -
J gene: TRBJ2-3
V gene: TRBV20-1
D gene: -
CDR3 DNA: TGCAGTGCTAGCAGTGTAGGTACAGGTACGCAGTATTTT
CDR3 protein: CSASSVGTGTQYF

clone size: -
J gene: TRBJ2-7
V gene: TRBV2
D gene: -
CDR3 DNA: TGTGCCAGCAGTGCGTCTGACCCGGAATACGAGCAGTACTTC
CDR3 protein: CASSASDPEYEQYF

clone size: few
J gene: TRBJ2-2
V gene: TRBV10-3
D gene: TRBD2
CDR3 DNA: TGTGCCATCAGTGCGGGGATAGCGGGAGACTCTTCGGGCACCGGGGAGCTGTTTTTT
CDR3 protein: CAISAGIAGDSSGTGELFF

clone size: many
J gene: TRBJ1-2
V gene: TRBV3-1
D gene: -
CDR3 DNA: TGTGCCAGCAGCCAATCGCAGGTTAACTATGGCTACACCTTC
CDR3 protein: CASSQSQVNYGYTF

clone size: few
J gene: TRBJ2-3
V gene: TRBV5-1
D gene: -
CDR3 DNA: TGCGCCAGCAGCCAGCCTAGCACAGATACGCAGTATTTT
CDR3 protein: CASSQPSTDTQYF

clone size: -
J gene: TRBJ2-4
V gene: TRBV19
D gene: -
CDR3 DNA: TGTGCCAGTAGCCCCAGAGGGGATGGGGGCAAAAACATTCAGTACTTC
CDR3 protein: CASSPRGDGGKNIQYF

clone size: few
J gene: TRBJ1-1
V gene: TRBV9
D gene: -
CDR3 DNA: TGTGCCAGCAGCGCCCAGGTCGACACTGAAGCTTTCTTT
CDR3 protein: CASSAQVDTEAFF